The sample holds a few counts of the clone carrying this T cell receptor (beta chain). The data were taken from a study of T-cell reconstitution after alpha-beta-depleted transplantation in children. Unique molecular identifiers were used in preparing the TCRbeta library. TCRdb independently ran MiXCR on the PCR reads; one entry per CDR3 protein. The repertoire holds 530,000 or so distinct CDR3 sequences, with 25% to 30% as singletons. The CDR3 has 12 amino acids. Germline V gives CDR1 DFQATT, CDR2 SNEGSKA (reference sequence). V lost 7 bases to trimming and J lost 3 bases, with 11 bases between them.

The specimen was PBMCs, collected before TCRalphabeta/CD19-depleted stem cell transplant. The chain joins TRBV20-1 to TRBJ2-3; tentatively, D is TRBD1 or TRBD2 (5 bases each). The receptor was derived from a boy younger than two with Wiskott-Aldrich syndrome, due to receive a stem cell transplant. CDR3 sequence (DNA): TGCAGTGGTGGGACCTCTACAGATACGCAGTATTTT. Translating gives CSGGTSTDTQYF.